These 20 T cell receptor beta chains came from one sample sequenced in a study of CD8 T cells in Susac syndrome. Reverse transcription of 0.5 to 1 ug RNA used random hexamers. TCRdb reprocessed the immunoSEQ multiplex PCR reads with MiXCR, giving one entry per CDR3 protein. Of 150,000 to 200,000 distinct CDR3 sequences listed, 90% to 95% were seen once; the top ten hold about 0.087%. The sequencing sample was made of CD4+ T cells from PBMCs. The receptors shown here come from a human donor with multiple sclerosis.

The chain uses TRBV6-6 and TRBJ2-7; D call uncertain. Looked up from germline, CDR1 is MNHNY and CDR2 is SVGAGI (reference sequence). CDR3 length: 12 amino acids. V was trimmed by 2 bases and J by 0 bases, leaving 2 bases between them. The CDR3 reads CASSYPSYEQYF. The CDR3 nucleotides are TGTGCCAGCAGTTACCCCTCCTACGAGCAGTACTTC.

This chain joins TRBV6-4 and TRBJ1-2; tentatively, D is TRBD1 (5 bases). V was cut by 2 bases and J by 5 bases, with 6 bases left in between. The CDR3 extends over 12 amino acids. The germline gives CDR1 MRHNA, CDR2 SNTAGT. CDR3 nucleotides: TGTGCCAGCAGTGACGGGGGATATGGCTACACCTTC. Protein sequence: CASSDGGYGYTF.

The chain is built from TRBV24-1 and TRBJ2-5; unclear D gene. Germline V gene lookup returns CDR1 KGHDR and CDR2 SFDVKD. The CDR3 loop spans 15 amino acids. V was clipped by 3 bases and J by 5 bases, with 15 bases between them. CDR3 sequence reads: CATSDPGPFGETQYF. The CDR3, as DNA: TGTGCCACCAGTGATCCCGGCCCATTTGGGGAGACCCAGTACTTC.

The chain couples TRBV30 to TRBJ1-2; 7 positions match TRBD1. In germline, CDR1 is GTSNPN, CDR2 SVGIG (reference sequence). J lost 9 bases, V lost 0 bases, and 10 bases had no gene match. The CDR3 length is 14 residues. This CDR3 reads CAWSVLAGGESYTF. The DNA for the CDR3 is TGTGCCTGGAGTGTTTTGGCAGGGGGAGAAAGCTACACCTTC. The entire variable domain, with the rest obtained from reference TRBV30 and TRBJ1-2, is as follows: SQTIHQWPATLVQPVGSPLSLECTVEGTSNPNLYWYRQAAGRGLQLLFYSVGIGQISSEVPQNLSASRPQDRQFILSSKKLLLSDSGFYLCAWSVLAGGESYTFGSGTRLTVV.

The rearrangement joins TRBV20-1 to TRBJ1-4, with D maybe TRBD1 (5 bases). Germline CDR1 is DFQATT and CDR2 is SNEGSKA (reference sequence). The CDR3 totals 13 residues. V shed 1 base and J shed 6 bases, with 9 bases lying between them. This CDR3 reads CSARAGLDEKLFF. DNA of the CDR3: TGCAGTGCTAGAGCAGGGTTAGATGAAAAACTGTTTTTT.

The chain employs TRBV12-3 or TRBV12-4 and TRBJ2-7; no reliable D call. V lost 6 bases, J lost 4 bases, and 10 bases lay in between. The CDR3 consists of 12 residues. The CDR3 reads CASSPWVYEQYF. The CDR3 DNA follows: TGTGCCAGCAGCCCCTGGGTTTACGAGCAGTACTTC.

The rearrangement joins TRBV20-1 to TRBJ2-5, with D possibly being TRBD1 (6 bases). V lost 6 bases, J lost 4 bases, and 15 bases lay in between. CDR1 is DFQATT, CDR2 SNEGSKA, per germline (reference sequence). There are 13 residues in the CDR3. CDR3 in DNA: TGCAGTGCAAACGAGGGGGTGGGAGAGACCCAGTACTTC. This codes for CSANEGVGETQYF.

V is TRBV2 and J is TRBJ2-3; D gene uncertain. The CDR3 loop spans 11 amino acids. The germline V gene encodes CDR1 SNHLY and CDR2 FYNNEI. V was pared by 8 bases and J by 1 base, with 4 bases between. The CDR3 nucleotides are TGTGCCAGCCAACGCACAGATACGCAGTATTTT. Translating gives CASQRTDTQYF.

The V gene is TRBV5-4, the J gene TRBJ2-2; D uncertain. Trimming left V 5 bases short and J 3 bases short, with 14 bases between. The CDR3 consists of 15 residues. CDR1 and CDR2 from the germline V gene are SGHNT and YYREEE (reference sequence). CDR3 nucleotides: TGTGCCAGCAGACTGCTCCCCTCCCACACCGGGGAGCTGTTTTTT. It is translated as CASRLLPSHTGELFF.

The J gene is TRBJ2-7, the V gene TRBV5-4, with TRBD1 matching 7 bases. The CDR3 length is 14 residues. The V gene's germline CDR1 is SGHNT and CDR2 YYREEE (reference sequence). V shed 4 bases and J 4 bases; nucleotides not matched to a gene: 8. CDR3 bases: TGTGCCAGCAGCGGGCCCATACAGGGGTACGAGCAGTACTTC. Its translation: CASSGPIQGYEQYF.

This clonotype has only one observation. The V call is TRBV9, the J call TRBJ1-2; D is possibly TRBD1 (5 bases). In germline, CDR1 is SGDLS, CDR2 YYNGEE. V was shortened by 0 bases and J by 4 bases, with 10 bases between the two germline ends. The CDR3 is made up of 14 amino acids. This chain's CDR3 is CASSVGGASYGYTF. The CDR3 DNA reads as TGTGCCAGCAGCGTAGGCGGGGCAAGCTATGGCTACACCTTC.

The chain joins TRBV5-6 to TRBJ2-1; D gene uncertain. Per the germline V gene, CDR1 is SGHDT and CDR2 is YYEEEE. Trimming left V 4 bases short and J 3 bases short, with 14 bases between. The CDR3 is 15 amino acids. The CDR3 sequence is CASSPLILGYNEQFF. The CDR3 DNA sequence: TGTGCCAGCAGCCCCCTCATTCTGGGCTACAATGAGCAGTTCTTC. Supplemented by reference TRBV5-6 and TRBJ2-1, the full variable domain reads DAGVTQSPTHLIKTRGQQVTLRCSPKSGHDTVSWYQQALGQGPQFIFQYYEEEERQRGNFPDRFSGHQFPNYSSELNVNALLLGDSALYLCASSPLILGYNEQFFGPGTRLTVL.

J is TRBJ2-3 and V is TRBV24-1, with 7 nucleotides matching TRBD2. V lost 2 bases and J lost 6; bases outside the gene matches: 10. CDR1 and CDR2 from the germline V gene are KGHDR and SFDVKD. This CDR3 is built from 16 residues. The CDR3 nucleotides are TGTGCCACCAGTGATTCCGGACTAGGGAGCTCCGATACGCAGTATTTT. It codes for CATSDSGLGSSDTQYF.

The chain combines TRBV30 with TRBJ1-1; no firm D call. The CDR3 contains 10 residues. Trimming removed 3 bases at V and 5 bases at J, with 4 bases between. Germline V CDR1 and CDR2: GTSNPN, SVGIG (reference sequence). CDR3 protein: CAWSRTEAFF. The CDR3 DNA sequence: TGTGCCTGGAGCAGGACTGAAGCTTTCTTT.

V and J are TRBV7-3 and TRBJ2-7; D possibly corresponds to TRBD1 (6 bases). The V and J ends lost 7 bases and 4 bases respectively, with 20 bases between them. Germline CDR1 SGHTA, CDR2 FQGTGA. This CDR3 is built from 15 residues. CDR3 sequence reads: CASTSPGPGDYEQYF. CDR3 DNA sequence: TGTGCCAGCACCTCCCCCGGCCCAGGGGATTACGAGCAGTACTTC.

This clonotype turned up a few times. The chain has TRBV6-5 and TRBJ2-7; D ambiguous. Germline V CDR1 and CDR2: MNHEY, SVGAGI. This CDR3 spans 13 amino acids. V lost 2 bases and J lost 6, with 11 bases in between. The CDR3 sequence is CASSYDLSSEQYF. In DNA form, the CDR3 reads TGTGCCAGCAGTTACGATCTATCCAGCGAGCAGTACTTC.

The V gene is TRBV27, the J gene TRBJ2-3; D gene uncertain. CDR1 and CDR2 from the germline V gene are MNHEY and SMNVEV (reference sequence). Trimming removed 3 bases at V and 1 base at J, with 5 bases between. CDR3 size: 13 residues. The CDR3 region is CASSFKGTDTQYF. CDR3 DNA: TGTGCCAGCAGTTTTAAAGGCACAGATACGCAGTATTTT.

The J gene is TRBJ2-1, the V gene TRBV7-9; 7 positions agree with TRBD1. The germline V gene encodes CDR1 SEHNR and CDR2 FQNEAQ (reference sequence). V gave up 5 bases and J gave up 2 bases; unmatched junction bases: 6. The CDR3 extends over 15 amino acids. CDR3 coding DNA: TGTGCCAGCAGCCCTCGGGGACAGCCCTACAATGAGCAGTTCTTC. It is translated as CASSPRGQPYNEQFF.

The chain is built from TRBV20-1 and TRBJ2-1; 10 nucleotides align to TRBD2. With 1 base clipped from V and 12 bases from J, the junction kept 3 bases outside the gene matches. The CDR3 runs 12 residues. Germline lookup yields CDR1 DFQATT and CDR2 SNEGSKA (reference sequence). Here the CDR3 reads CSARASGGGQFF. CDR3 DNA sequence: TGCAGTGCTAGAGCTAGCGGGGGAGGGCAGTTCTTC.

The rearrangement links TRBV3-1 to TRBJ2-3; 11 bases align to TRBD2. The germline V gene has CDR1 LGHDT and CDR2 YNNKEL (reference sequence). V shed 4 bases and J 0 bases; nucleotides not matched to a gene: 3. The CDR3 is 16 residues long. CDR3 bases: TGTGCCAGCAGCCCGACTAGCGGGGTAAGCACAGATACGCAGTATTTT. Its protein product is CASSPTSGVSTDTQYF.